This T cell receptor (beta chain) originates from a study of blood T cells in healthy people across ages. Broader study findings: When one million T cells were used, diversity estimates were thought to be underestimates. Changes seen in expanded clonotypes were possibly confounded by donor CMV status left unknown.

The sample holds many counts of this clonotype. Antigen unknown. The use of a sample-barcoded 5' primer and a J-beta primer mix characterized a second PCR of about 7 to 12 cycles. Every single cDNA molecule received a tag from a template-switch adaptor with 12 random nucleotides. TCRdb called the 5' RACE reads again in MiXCR, with one record for every CDR3 protein. Among roughly 680,000 distinct CDR3 sequences listed, around 50% were seen once. From germline, CDR1 is MNHEY and CDR2 SVGAGI. V gave up 6 bases and J gave up 5 bases, with 19 bases separating them. This CDR3 comprises 16 residues. Source material: blood. The chain couples TRBV6-5 to TRBJ2-2; D is uncertain. The TCR sequence derives from a woman of 80 years or more in good health. Here the CDR3 DNA reads TGTGCCAGCAGGCTTCTACGCCCGATTAGGACCGGGGAGCTGTTTTTT. Residues: CASRLLRPIRTGELFF.